Listed below are T cell receptor beta chains from one sample, sequenced in a study of cytomegalovirus exposure and HLA in healthy donors. The method was immunoSEQ multiplex PCR; TCRdb's version includes in-frame clones alone and lacks a portion of them. The sample includes under 140,000 clones, approximately 89% seen only once; the top ten take around 2%. The sequenced material came from PBMCs. All receptors come from a woman aged 18-29 years in good health and CMV-seronegative. Both conserved end residues are part of each CDR3. The order of the fields is J gene, V gene, clone size, D gene, CDR3 DNA, CDR3 protein. D genes are given only for firm matches. Expanded clones are given a class, and other clones once, few, many or no size at all.

>TRBJ1-2|TRBV6-1|NA|NA
TGTGCCAGCAGTGACGGGGGTCTTAACTATGGCTACACCTTC
CASSDGGLNYGYTF
>TRBJ1-1|TRBV5-6|NA|NA
TGTGCCAGCAGCCTCCTGTACGGGGAAGGCACTGAAGCTTTCTTT
CASSLLYGEGTEAFF
>TRBJ2-4|TRBV6-1|NA|NA
TGTGCCAGCAGTGAGGGAGGCACCCTAGCCAAAAACATTCAGTACTTC
CASSEGGTLAKNIQYF
>TRBJ2-7|TRBV5-4|once|NA
TGTGCCACCAGCGCCTCGGGGGAGCACTACGAGCAGTACTTC
CATSASGEHYEQYF
>TRBJ1-2|TRBV6-5|NA|TRBD1
TGTGCCAGCGGACAGACAGGGGGACGGTATGGCTACACCTTC
CASGQTGGRYGYTF
>TRBJ2-3|TRBV2|NA|TRBD1
TGTGCCAGCAGACCAAGACAGGGGACAGATACGCAGTATTTT
CASRPRQGTDTQYF
>TRBJ2-7|TRBV27|once|TRBD2
TGTGCCAGCAGTCTAGCGGGAGATAACGAGCAGTACTTC
CASSLAGDNEQYF
>TRBJ2-5|TRBV7-2|NA|TRBD2
TGTGCCAGCAGCCCACGGCGGGGGGGCGGAGAGACCCAGTACTTC
CASSPRRGGGETQYF
>TRBJ2-2|TRBV2|NA|NA
TGTGCCAGCAGTAGGAGAACCGGGGAGCTGTTTTTT
CASSRRTGELFF
>TRBJ2-3|TRBV6-5|NA|NA
TGTGCCAGCAGCCTTGGGAGTACGGATACGCAGTATTTT
CASSLGSTDTQYF
>TRBJ1-1|TRBV28|NA|NA
TGTGCCAGCGAGGGGAGGGAGCGCAACACTGAAGCTTTCTTT
CASEGRERNTEAFF
>TRBJ1-2|TRBV28|few|NA
TGTGCCAGCACCGGGGTGCCGTATGGCTACACCTTC
CASTGVPYGYTF
>TRBJ2-3|TRBV2|NA|NA
TGTGCCAGCAGTGACCAGGCGGGACCGGGCACAGATACGCAGTATTTT
CASSDQAGPGTDTQYF
>TRBJ2-1|TRBV9|NA|NA
TGTGCCAGCAGCGTAGTATCTAATGAGCAGTTCTTC
CASSVVSNEQFF
>TRBJ2-3|TRBV9|NA|TRBD1
TGTGCCAGCACAGGGGGTAGCACAGATACGCAGTATTTT
CASTGGSTDTQYF
>TRBJ2-1|TRBV27|NA|TRBD1
TGTGCCAGCAGTCACAACATTGACAGGGTAAAGAGGGGTGAGCAGTTCTTC
CASSHNIDRVKRGEQFF
>TRBJ1-5|TRBV5-6|NA|NA
TGTGCCAGCAGCCGGAGGGGCAGGGTCAATCAGCCCCAGCATTTT
CASSRRGRVNQPQHF
>TRBJ2-7|TRBV7-2|NA|NA
TGTGCCAGCAGCTTCACTAGCCCCGAGCAGTACTTC
CASSFTSPEQYF
>TRBJ2-5|TRBV5-1|NA|TRBD1
TGCGCCAGCAGCCTTCAGGGACAGCAAGAGACCCAGTACTTC
CASSLQGQQETQYF
>TRBJ2-7|TRBV27|NA|NA
TGTGCCAGCAGTTTATCGCCCGGGGTGGCCTTATCCTACGAGCAGTACTTC
CASSLSPGVALSYEQYF
>TRBJ2-7|TRBV28|NA|TRBD2
TGTGCCAGCAGTTCGGGGGGGACTCCAGGACAGTACTTC
CASSSGGTPGQYF
>TRBJ2-3|TRBV25-1|NA|TRBD1
TGTGCCAGCAGGAGACAGGGGGCGCGGGGCACAGATACGCAGTATTTT
CASRRQGARGTDTQYF
>TRBJ2-3|TRBV18|once|NA
TGTGCCAGCTCACCACCCAATGGGGGCGCGGAAGTCTCAGATACGCAGTATTTT
CASSPPNGGAEVSDTQYF
>TRBJ2-1|TRBV10-3|NA|TRBD2
TGTGCCATCAGTGAGTCAACTAGCGGGAGAATGATTGATGAGCAGTTCTTC
CAISESTSGRMIDEQFF
>TRBJ2-3|TRBV7-6|NA|NA
TGTGCCAGCAGCTTAGGGCACCACCTTGGCACAGATACGCAGTATTTT
CASSLGHHLGTDTQYF
>TRBJ2-7|TRBV27|NA|TRBD1
TGTGCCAGCAGGCAACCGGGACAGGGGGCGCCAGTCCTTGGCGAGCAGTACTTC
CASRQPGQGAPVLGEQYF
>TRBJ2-3|TRBV5-6|NA|NA
TGTGCCAGCAGCTTTTATGGCAGGAATTTAGATACGCAGTATTTT
CASSFYGRNLDTQYF
>TRBJ2-2|TRBV28|NA|NA
TGTGCCAGCAGTGAACGCGGGACCCTGGACGGGGAGCTGTTTTTT
CASSERGTLDGELFF
>TRBJ1-5|TRBV4-1|NA|NA
TGCGCCAGCAGCCAAGATTTCAGTATGAGGGGGGGCAATAATCAGCCCCAGCATTTT
CASSQDFSMRGGNNQPQHF
>TRBJ2-3|TRBV11-2|NA|NA
TGTGCCAGCAGCTTGGGGCAGGGTACGCAGTATTTT
CASSLGQGTQYF
>TRBJ2-7|TRBV5-4|NA|NA
TGTGCCAGCAGCTTGGACGCGGAGACCTACGAGCAGTACTTC
CASSLDAETYEQYF
>TRBJ2-7|TRBV6-4|NA|TRBD2
TGTGCCAGCAGTGACAAAGCGGGAGGGCCCCGAGAGCAGTACTTC
CASSDKAGGPREQYF
>TRBJ2-7|TRBV5-4|once|TRBD2
TGTGCCAGCAGCCCGGGACTAGCGGAGAGGGAGCAGTACTTC
CASSPGLAEREQYF
>TRBJ2-7|TRBV18|once|TRBD1
TGTGCCAGCTCACCGGCCGGGACAGTGAACGCCTACGAGCAGTACTTC
CASSPAGTVNAYEQYF
>TRBJ2-7|TRBV5-1|NA|TRBD1
TGCGCCAGCAGCCGGGCGGGACAGGGATCCTACGAGCAGTACTTC
CASSRAGQGSYEQYF
>TRBJ1-6|TRBV10-2|NA|NA
TGCGCCAGCAGTGCCCCCAACGGGAGGCCCTATAATTCACCCCTCCACTTT
CASSAPNGRPYNSPLHF
>TRBJ2-1|TRBV29-1|NA|TRBD2
TGCAGCGGTGAGCGGGGGGACTACAATGAGCAGTTCTTC
CSGERGDYNEQFF
>TRBJ2-1|TRBV11-2|NA|TRBD2
TGTGCCAGCAGCTTAGAACTAGCGATCTCCTACAATGAGCAGTTCTTC
CASSLELAISYNEQFF
>TRBJ1-3|TRBV7-2|NA|NA
TGTGCCAGCAGCTCGCAGATCTCTGGAAACACCATATATTTT
CASSSQISGNTIYF
>TRBJ2-1|TRBV5-6|NA|NA
TGTGCCAGCAGCTTGTGGGGCATGTACAATGAGCAGTTCTTC
CASSLWGMYNEQFF
>TRBJ1-4|TRBV4-2|NA|TRBD1
TGTGCCAGCAGCCAAGAAGGATCGGGGACAGGGAATGAAAAACTGTTTTTT
CASSQEGSGTGNEKLFF
>TRBJ1-1|TRBV4-2|NA|NA
TGTGCCAGCAGCCAATCCCTCCCCAGGGGCACTGAAGCTTTCTTT
CASSQSLPRGTEAFF
>TRBJ1-5|TRBV19|few|NA
TGTGCCAGTAGTATCAGGGGAAATCTTGGTCAGCCCCAGCATTTT
CASSIRGNLGQPQHF
>TRBJ2-3|TRBV7-2|NA|NA
TGTGCCAGCAGCTTAGGTACAGGGCACACAGATACGCAGTATTTT
CASSLGTGHTDTQYF
>TRBJ1-2|TRBV10-2|once|TRBD1
TGCGCCAGCAGGCCTCCACCGGGACAGGGTGTCTATGGCTACACCTTC
CASRPPPGQGVYGYTF
>TRBJ1-6|TRBV28|few|TRBD1
TGTGCCAGCAGTTTAGGACAGGCGGGCTCACCCCTCCACTTT
CASSLGQAGSPLHF
>TRBJ1-2|TRBV4-3|NA|NA
TGCGCCAGCAGCCAAGATACCCCTTGGCAGACAGGCCTCGGCTACACCTTC
CASSQDTPWQTGLGYTF
>TRBJ1-3|TRBV15|NA|NA
TGTGCCACCAGCAGAGATAGGGGTATCATTGGAAACACCATATATTTT
CATSRDRGIIGNTIYF
>TRBJ2-5|TRBV4-1|few|TRBD2
TGCGCCAGCAGCCAAGGACTAGCGGCAACAGAGACCCAGTACTTC
CASSQGLAATETQYF
>TRBJ2-7|TRBV5-6|NA|TRBD1
TGTGCCAGCAGAAAGGGGGCCCTTTACTCCTACGAGCAGTATTTC
CASRKGALYSYEQYF
>TRBJ1-1|TRBV19|NA|TRBD1
TGTGCCAGTAGTATAGGTTGGACAGGGGGAACTGAAGCTTTCTTT
CASSIGWTGGTEAFF
>TRBJ2-1|TRBV6-5|NA|NA
TGTGCCAGCAGTTACTCCAGATACAATGAGCAGTTCTTC
CASSYSRYNEQFF
>TRBJ2-7|TRBV28|NA|NA
TGTGCCAGCTACCCCGGGACAAATACCTACGAGCAGTACTTC
CASYPGTNTYEQYF
>TRBJ2-7|TRBV9|NA|NA
TGTGCCAGCAGCGTAGAGGGCGGAAGCGGCGACGAGCAGTACTTC
CASSVEGGSGDEQYF
>TRBJ2-2|TRBV7-9|once|TRBD2
TGTGCCAGCAGCCGGATGGGACTACGGGGGATCCGGGAGCTGTTTTTT
CASSRMGLRGIRELFF
>TRBJ1-5|TRBV6-5|NA|NA
TGTGCCAGCAGTTACGTAGGCAGGGTACCTTATCAGCCCCAGCATTTT
CASSYVGRVPYQPQHF
>TRBJ2-2|TRBV5-1|NA|TRBD1
TGCGCCAGCAGTACCGGGACAGGGGGCTCTTGGACCGGGGAGCTGTTTTTT
CASSTGTGGSWTGELFF
>TRBJ1-2|TRBV7-9|NA|NA
TGTGCCAGCAGTCCCGGGTGGTTTGGCTATGGCTACACCTTC
CASSPGWFGYGYTF
>TRBJ1-1|TRBV30|NA|NA
TGTGCCTGGAGTGAGGGGATGAACACTGAAGCTTTCTTT
CAWSEGMNTEAFF
>TRBJ1-1|TRBV28|once|NA
TGTGCCAGCAGTTTCGGAGCGGGGGACACTGAAGCTTTCTTT
CASSFGAGDTEAFF